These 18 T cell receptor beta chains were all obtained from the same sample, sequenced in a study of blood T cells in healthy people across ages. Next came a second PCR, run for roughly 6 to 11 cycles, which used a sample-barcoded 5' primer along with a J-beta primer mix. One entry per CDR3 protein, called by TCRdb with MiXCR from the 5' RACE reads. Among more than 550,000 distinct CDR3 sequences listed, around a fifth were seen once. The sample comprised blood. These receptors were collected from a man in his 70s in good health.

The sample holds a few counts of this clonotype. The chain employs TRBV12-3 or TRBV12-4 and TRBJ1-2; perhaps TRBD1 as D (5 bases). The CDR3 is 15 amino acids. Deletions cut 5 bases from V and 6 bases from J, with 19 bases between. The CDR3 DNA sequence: TGTGCCAGCAGTCCGGGATTCAGGGTGCCTGATGGCTACACCTTC. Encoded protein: CASSPGFRVPDGYTF.

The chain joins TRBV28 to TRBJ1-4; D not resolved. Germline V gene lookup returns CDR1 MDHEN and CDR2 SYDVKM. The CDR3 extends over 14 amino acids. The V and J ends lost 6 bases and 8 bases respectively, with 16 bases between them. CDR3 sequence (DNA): TGTGCCAGCAGCCCCAGCCCACAGAGGGAAAAACTGTTTTTT. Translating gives CASSPSPQREKLFF.

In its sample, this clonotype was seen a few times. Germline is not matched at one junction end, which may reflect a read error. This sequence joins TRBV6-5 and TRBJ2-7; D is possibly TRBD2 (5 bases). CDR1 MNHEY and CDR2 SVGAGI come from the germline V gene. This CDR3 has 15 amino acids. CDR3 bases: TGTGCCAGTAGCGTAACGGGGTTCACGACCTACGAGCAGCACTTC. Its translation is CASSVTGFTTYEQHF.

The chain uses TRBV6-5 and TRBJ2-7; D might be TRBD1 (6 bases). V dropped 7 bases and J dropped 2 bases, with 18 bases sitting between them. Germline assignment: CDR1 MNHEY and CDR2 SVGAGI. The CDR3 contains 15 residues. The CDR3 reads CASKQRPGHPYEQYF. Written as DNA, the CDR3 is TGTGCCAGCAAACAGAGACCGGGACACCCCTACGAGCAGTACTTC.

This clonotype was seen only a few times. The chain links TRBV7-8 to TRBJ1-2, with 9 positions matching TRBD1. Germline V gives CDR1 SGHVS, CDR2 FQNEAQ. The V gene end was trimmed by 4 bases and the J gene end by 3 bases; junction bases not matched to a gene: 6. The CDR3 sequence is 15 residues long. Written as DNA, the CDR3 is TGTGCCAGCAGCTCGACAGGGGGGCTGTACTATGGCTACACCTTC. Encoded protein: CASSSTGGLYYGYTF.

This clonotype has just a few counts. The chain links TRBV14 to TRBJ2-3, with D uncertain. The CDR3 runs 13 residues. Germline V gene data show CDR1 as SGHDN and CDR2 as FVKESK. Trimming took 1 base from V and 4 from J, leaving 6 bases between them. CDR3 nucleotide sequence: TGTGCCAGCAGCCAAGTAATCGCAGATACGCAGTATTTT. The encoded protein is CASSQVIADTQYF.

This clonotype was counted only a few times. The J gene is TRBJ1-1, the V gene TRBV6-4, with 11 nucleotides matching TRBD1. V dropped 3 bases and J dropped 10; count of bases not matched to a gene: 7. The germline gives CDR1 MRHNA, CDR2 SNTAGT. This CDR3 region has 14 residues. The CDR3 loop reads CASSEEGTGGRAFF. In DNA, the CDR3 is TGTGCCAGCAGTGAAGAAGGGACAGGGGGACGAGCTTTCTTT.

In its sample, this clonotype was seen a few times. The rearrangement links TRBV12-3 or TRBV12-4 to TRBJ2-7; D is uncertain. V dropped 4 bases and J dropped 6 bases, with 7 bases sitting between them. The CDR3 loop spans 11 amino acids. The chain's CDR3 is CASSSWTEQYF. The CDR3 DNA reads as TGTGCCAGCAGTTCCTGGACCGAGCAGTACTTC.

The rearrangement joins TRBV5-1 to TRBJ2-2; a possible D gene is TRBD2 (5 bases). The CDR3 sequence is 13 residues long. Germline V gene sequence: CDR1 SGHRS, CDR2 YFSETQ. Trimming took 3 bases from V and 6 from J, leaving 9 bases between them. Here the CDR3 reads CASSSEGSGELFF. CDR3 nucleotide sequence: TGCGCCAGCAGCTCCGAGGGTTCCGGGGAGCTGTTTTTT.

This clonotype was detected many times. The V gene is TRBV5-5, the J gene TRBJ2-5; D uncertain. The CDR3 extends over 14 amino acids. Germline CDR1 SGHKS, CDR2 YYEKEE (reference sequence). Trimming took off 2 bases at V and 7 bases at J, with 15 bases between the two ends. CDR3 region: CASSFKLEYGTQYF. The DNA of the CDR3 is TGTGCCAGCAGCTTTAAGCTGGAATACGGGACCCAGTACTTC. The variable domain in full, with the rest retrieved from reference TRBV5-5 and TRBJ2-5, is DAGVTQSPTHLIKTRGQQVTLRCSPISGHKSVSWYQQVLGQGPQFIFQYYEKEERGRGNFPDRFSARQFPNYSSELNVNALLLGDSALYLCASSFKLEYGTQYFGPGTRLLVL.

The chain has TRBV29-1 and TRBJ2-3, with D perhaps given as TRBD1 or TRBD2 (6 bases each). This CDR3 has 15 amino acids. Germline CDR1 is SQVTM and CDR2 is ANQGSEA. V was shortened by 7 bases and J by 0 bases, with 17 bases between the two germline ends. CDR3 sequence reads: CSANVGGSSTDTQYF. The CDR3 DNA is TGCAGCGCAAACGTGGGGGGCTCTAGCACAGATACGCAGTATTTT.

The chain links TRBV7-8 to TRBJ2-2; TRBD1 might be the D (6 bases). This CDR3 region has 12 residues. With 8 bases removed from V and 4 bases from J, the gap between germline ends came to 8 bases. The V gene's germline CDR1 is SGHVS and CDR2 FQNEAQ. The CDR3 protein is CASGGRTGELFF. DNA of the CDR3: TGTGCCAGCGGGGGCCGCACCGGGGAGCTGTTTTTT.

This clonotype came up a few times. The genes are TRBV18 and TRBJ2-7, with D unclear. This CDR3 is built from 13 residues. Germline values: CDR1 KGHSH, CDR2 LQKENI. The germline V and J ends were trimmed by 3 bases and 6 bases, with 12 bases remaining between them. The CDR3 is CASSPRVGFEQYV. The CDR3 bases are TGTGCCAGCTCACCCCGCGTGGGGTTCGAGCAGTACGTC.

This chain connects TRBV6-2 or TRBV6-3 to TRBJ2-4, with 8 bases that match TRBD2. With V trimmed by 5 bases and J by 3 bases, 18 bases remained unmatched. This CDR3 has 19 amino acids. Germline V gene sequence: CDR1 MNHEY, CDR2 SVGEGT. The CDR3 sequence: CASSLTSGSGRAGKNIQYF. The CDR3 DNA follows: TGTGCCAGCAGTCTGACCAGCGGGAGTGGTCGGGCTGGCAAAAACATTCAGTACTTC.

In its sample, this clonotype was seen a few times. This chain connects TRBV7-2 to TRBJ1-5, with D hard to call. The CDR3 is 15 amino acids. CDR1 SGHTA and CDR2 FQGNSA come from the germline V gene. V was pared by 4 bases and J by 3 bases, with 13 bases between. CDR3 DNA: TGTGCCAGCAGCTCGGGTCGGACGGTCAATCAGCCCCAGCATTTT. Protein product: CASSSGRTVNQPQHF.

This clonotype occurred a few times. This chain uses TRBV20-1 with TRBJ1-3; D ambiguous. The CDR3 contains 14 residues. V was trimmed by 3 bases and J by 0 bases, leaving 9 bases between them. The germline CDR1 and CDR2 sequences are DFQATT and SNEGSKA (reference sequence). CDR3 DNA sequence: TGCAGTGCTAGTCCAGATTTCTCTGGAAACACCATATATTTT. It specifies CSASPDFSGNTIYF.

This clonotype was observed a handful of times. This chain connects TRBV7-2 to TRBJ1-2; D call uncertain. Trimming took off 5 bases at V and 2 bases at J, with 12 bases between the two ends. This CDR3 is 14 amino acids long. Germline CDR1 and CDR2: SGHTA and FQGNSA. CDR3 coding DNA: TGTGCCAGCAGCCAGGAATACGTAAACTATGGCTACACCTTC. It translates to CASSQEYVNYGYTF.

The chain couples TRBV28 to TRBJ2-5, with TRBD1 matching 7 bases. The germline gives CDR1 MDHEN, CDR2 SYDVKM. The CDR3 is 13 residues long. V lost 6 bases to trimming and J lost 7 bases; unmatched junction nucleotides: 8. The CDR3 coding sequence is TGTGCCAGCAGCTATACAGGGGTCGGGACCCAGTACTTC. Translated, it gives CASSYTGVGTQYF. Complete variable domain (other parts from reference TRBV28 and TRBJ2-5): DVKVTQSSRYLVKRTGEKVFLECVQDMDHENMFWYRQDPGLGLRLIYFSYDVKMKEKGDIPEGYSVSREKKERFSLILESASTNQTSMYLCASSYTGVGTQYFGPGTRLLVL.